The 14 T cell receptor beta chains below were found in one sample sequenced in a study of Ad26.COV2.S vaccination and SARS-CoV-2 variants (dated by TCRdb to the early 2020s). Library preparation was by the immunoSEQ multiplex PCR assay. TCRdb re-hosts the immuneACCESS table, in-frame sequences only. Its copies lack some clones; in the studies checked, an unresolved V gene accounts for under half of them, and the cause for the rest is not known. In this sample the table shows about 350,000 clones, about nine tenths of which occur a single time. Clones ranked in the top ten supply about 6.4% of the sample. The treatment or condition label for this specimen denotes: about 20 received Ad26.COV2.S at low or high dose, single or two shots; about 5 received placebo; per-sample allocation not given. Repertoires of vaccine and placebo recipients were sequenced from samples taken on day 63 after the first injection.

Sequenced here: peripheral blood, sampled in a trial of Ad26.COV2.S vaccine versus placebo. Receptors were obtained from a person between 18 and 59 years old who received the Ad26.COV2.S COVID-19 vaccine or a placebo.

The genes are TRBV19 and TRBJ1-5; D remains ambiguous. The CDR3 spans 16 residues. CDR1 is LNHDA and CDR2 is SQIVND in the germline V gene (reference sequence). V was trimmed by 5 bases and J by 7 bases, leaving 21 bases between them. CDR3 sequence (DNA): TGTGCCAGTAGTCCCCCATCCGGGTCCCCGGGGCAGCCCCAGCATTTT. This translates into CASSPPSGSPGQPQHF.

The chain has TRBV7-2 and TRBJ1-6; 8 positions agree with TRBD1. The J segment lost 3 bases and the V segment lost 3 bases, leaving 4 bases of the junction unmatched. CDR1 and CDR2 from the germline V gene are SGHTA and FQGNSA. This CDR3 has 16 residues. The chain's CDR3 is CASSLTGVSYNSPLHF. CDR3 coding DNA: TGTGCCAGCAGCTTGACAGGGGTGAGCTATAATTCACCCCTCCACTTT. Filled out from reference TRBV7-2 and TRBJ1-6, the complete variable domain reads GAGVSQSPSNKVTEKGKDVELRCDPISGHTALYWYRQSLGQGLEFLIYFQGNSAPDKSGLPSDRFSAERTGGSVSTLTIQRTQQEDSAVYLCASSLTGVSYNSPLHFGNGTRLTVT.

The chain has TRBV5-1 and TRBJ2-3; D ambiguous. Looked up from germline, CDR1 is SGHRS and CDR2 is YFSETQ. The CDR3 has 14 amino acids. With 7 bases removed from V and 0 bases from J, the gap between germline ends came to 12 bases. The CDR3 DNA is TGCGCCAGCGCACGGATGACTAGCACAGATACGCAGTATTTT. Protein sequence: CASARMTSTDTQYF.

V is TRBV10-3 and J is TRBJ2-2; D ambiguous. Germline CDR1 and CDR2: ENHRY and SYGVKD. V was pared by 8 bases and J by 1 base, with 8 bases between. The CDR3 extends over 13 amino acids. CDR3 protein: CAIFVENTGELFF. CDR3 DNA: TGTGCCATCTTTGTTGAGAACACCGGGGAGCTGTTTTTT.

The gene calls are TRBV4-2 and TRBJ1-3, with D possibly matching TRBD1 (5 bases). Germline V gene lookup returns CDR1 LGHNA and CDR2 YNFKEQ. This CDR3 is 16 amino acids long. Between the trimmed V and J ends, which lost 3 bases and 0 bases, there was a span of 12 bases. The chain's CDR3 is CASSHMGTDSGNTIYF. CDR3 nucleotide sequence: TGTGCCAGCAGCCATATGGGGACGGACTCTGGAAACACCATATATTTT.

This clone was seen more than once but under ten times. This chain joins TRBV5-6 and TRBJ2-2; 7 bases are a match to TRBD1. The CDR3 sequence is 17 residues long. The J segment lost 5 bases and the V segment lost 0 bases, leaving 10 bases of the junction unmatched. CDR1 and CDR2 from the germline V gene are SGHDT and YYEEEE. Here the CDR3 reads CASSLAPDRTLTGELFF. CDR3 coding DNA: TGTGCCAGCAGCTTGGCCCCGGACAGGACCTTAACCGGGGAGCTGTTTTTT.

V is TRBV5-6 and J is TRBJ2-1, with D unresolved. The V end lost 0 bases, the J end lost 9 bases, and 4 bases lay between the germline ends. CDR1 and CDR2 (germline): SGHDT, YYEEEE. This CDR3 has 11 amino acids. The CDR3 loop reads CASSLAREQFF. The CDR3 DNA reads TGTGCCAGCAGCTTGGCGCGTGAGCAGTTCTTC.

The J gene is TRBJ2-1, the V gene TRBV5-1, with 11 bases that match TRBD2. CDR1 and CDR2 (germline): SGHRS, YFSETQ. J gave up 5 bases and V 1 base, and 11 bases lay outside the gene matches. This CDR3 contains 18 residues. The CDR3 reads CASSLKYEGLAVNNEQFF. The CDR3 nucleotides are TGCGCCAGCAGCTTGAAGTATGAGGGACTAGCGGTAAACAATGAGCAGTTCTTC. Filled out from reference TRBV5-1 and TRBJ2-1, the complete variable domain reads KAGVTQTPRYLIKTRGQQVTLSCSPISGHRSVSWYQQTPGQGLQFLFEYFSETQRNKGNFPGRFSGRQFSNSRSEMNVSTLELGDSALYLCASSLKYEGLAVNNEQFFGPGTRLTVL.

This chain joins TRBV11-1 and TRBJ2-7; 10 bases align to TRBD1. J was trimmed by 7 bases and V by 4 bases; bases with no gene match: 7. Per germline, CDR1 SGHAT and CDR2 FQDESV (reference sequence). This CDR3 has 14 amino acids. CDR3 nucleotides: TGTGCCAGCAGCTCGCGACAGGGGGCTAGTGAGCAGTACTTC. Translated: CASSSRQGASEQYF.

V and J are TRBV28 and TRBJ1-3, with 8 bases that match TRBD1. This CDR3 comprises 14 residues. The germline gives CDR1 MDHEN, CDR2 SYDVKM. The V segment lost 5 bases and the J segment 8 bases; nucleotides outside the gene matches: 8. CDR3 loop: CASSVRGLMDTIYF. In DNA, the CDR3 is TGTGCCAGCAGTGTCAGGGGGCTCATGGACACCATATATTTT.

Regarding this clone: Relative to the germline gene, one junction end is altered; a read error may explain this. The rearrangement joins TRBV20-1 to TRBJ1-2; D is possibly TRBD1 (6 bases). The CDR3 contains 11 residues. The germline CDR1 and CDR2 sequences are DFQATT and SNEGSKA (reference sequence). The CDR3 region is CSATPGHRFAF. CDR3 DNA sequence: TGCAGTGCTACTCCGGGACACAGGTTCGCCTTC.

V gene TRBV6-2 or TRBV6-3 combines with J gene TRBJ2-4; TRBD1 matches at 8 bases. V shed 5 bases, J shed 6 bases, and the junction held 6 bases outside the gene matches. This CDR3 spans 14 amino acids. Looked up from germline, CDR1 is MNHEY and CDR2 is SVGEGT. Here the CDR3 DNA reads TGTGCCAGCAGTCGTACAGGGGGTGGAAACATTCAGTACTTC. Encoded protein: CASSRTGGGNIQYF.

The chain couples TRBV19 to TRBJ2-3, with D possibly matching TRBD2 (6 bases). CDR3 length: 16 residues. V was trimmed by 4 bases and J by 7 bases, leaving 21 bases between them. CDR1 and CDR2 (germline): LNHDA, SQIVND (reference sequence). The CDR3 region has the DNA TGTGCCAGTAGTACCCAAGGGGCCGGGGGTTTAAATACGCAGTATTTT. Amino acids: CASSTQGAGGLNTQYF.

The chain recombines TRBV6-5 with TRBJ1-3; the D gene is possibly TRBD1 (5 bases). The V and J ends lost 6 bases and 2 bases respectively, with 14 bases between them. CDR1 and CDR2 from the germline V gene are MNHEY and SVGAGI. The CDR3 extends over 15 amino acids. The CDR3 is CASRTRQMPGNTIYF. In DNA form, the CDR3 reads TGTGCCAGCAGAACCCGACAGATGCCTGGAAACACCATATATTTT.